This TCR beta chain derives from a study of blood T cell repertoires in COVID-19 (dated by TCRdb to about 2020). Context from the whole study: Samples covering the acute and convalescent phases of COVID-19 were provided by collaborators in the United States, Italy and Spain. The material from the prospective study consisted of cDNA or gDNA derived from T cells, B-cell-depleted T cells, or PBMCs. The dataset comprised deeply sampled blood TCRbeta repertoires from subjects exposed to, actively infected with, or recovered from COVID-19. A freely available public database, intended as a resource for researchers studying the immune response to SARS-CoV-2, is where the repertoires were released. The samples were drawn from the first 160 participants of the ongoing ImmuneRACE study and from 950 to 1,500 subjects provided by 6 global collaborators. Sample metadata almost always included a de-identified subject ID, COVID-19 status, age in years and sex. Where available, HLA class I and class II types were obtained from metadata supplied by the sample provider rather than from assay-based typing. General conclusions and limits of the study: Clinical and demographic metadata were provided uncurated, with the amount varying by source and participant.

Each collaborating institution followed its own protocols to collect whole blood in K2EDTA tubes. For TCRbeta analysis, collaborators shipped samples as frozen whole blood, isolated PBMCs, or DNA extracted from either of those sample types. The V and J ends are trimmed by 6 bases and 5 bases, leaving 22 bases between them. From its cysteine to its phenylalanine, the CDR3 spans 16 amino acids. Only CDR3 DNA is held: 48 bases, read in frame from base 1. CDR1 is given as MDHEN and CDR2 as SYDVKM, both from the germline V gene. On this clone itself: The specificity of this receptor is unknown. One base away there is no much larger clone; base qualities are not given.

TCRbeta CDR3 regions were amplified from genomic DNA using the immunoSEQ Assay, a bias-controlled multiplex PCR. The published analysis was carried out like this. The number of nucleated cells in each sample was estimated from the amplification of reference gene primers within the assay. To quantify the absolute abundance of each unique TCRbeta CDR3 rearrangement, sequence reads were collapsed and filtered. For each sample, productive Simpson clonality was calculated by taking the square root of Simpson's diversity index across productive rearrangements. Held by TCRdb, this immuneACCESS table contains in-frame sequences only and omits some clones. Under half of the omission traces to an unresolved V gene where checked; the cause of the rest is unknown. The V and J calls and the clone size are those of that table, but D and trimming were determined from the DNA. The sample contains some 140,000 clones, roughly 78% of them found a single time. The ten largest clones represent roughly 3.4% of the sample.

The sequence is built from TRBV28 and TRBJ2-5, and perhaps TRBD1 as D gene, on 6 matching bases. Specimen: peripheral blood. The receptor's source is a man aged 55 to 70 with acute or convalescent COVID-19. This receptor carries the CDR3 CASSSIAVQGRETQYF. The bases read TGTGCCAGCAGCTCGATAGCTGTACAGGGACGGGAGACCCAGTACTTC.